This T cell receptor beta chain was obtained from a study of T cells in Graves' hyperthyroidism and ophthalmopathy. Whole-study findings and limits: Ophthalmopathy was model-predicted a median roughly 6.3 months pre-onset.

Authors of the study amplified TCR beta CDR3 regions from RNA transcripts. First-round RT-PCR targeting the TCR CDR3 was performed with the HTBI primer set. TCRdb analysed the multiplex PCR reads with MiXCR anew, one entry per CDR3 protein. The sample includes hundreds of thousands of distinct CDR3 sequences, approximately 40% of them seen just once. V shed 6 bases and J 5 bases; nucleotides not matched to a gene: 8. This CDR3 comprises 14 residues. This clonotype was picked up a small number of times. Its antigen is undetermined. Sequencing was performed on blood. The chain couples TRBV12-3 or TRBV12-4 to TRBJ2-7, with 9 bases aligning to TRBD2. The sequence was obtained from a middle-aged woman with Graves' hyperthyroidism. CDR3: CASRIAGARNEQYF. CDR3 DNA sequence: TGTGCCAGCAGGATAGCGGGGGCCCGTAACGAGCAGTACTTC.